One TCR beta chain is described in this entry. The CDR3 contains 13 residues. Germline CDR1 is MDHEN and CDR2 is SYDVKM. V was pared by 6 bases and J by 5 bases, with 13 bases between. The data derive from a study of blood T cell repertoires in COVID-19. Overall study context: Acute and convalescent COVID-19 specimens originated in the United States, Italy and Spain.

In the original processing: Amplified reference gene primers provided the basis for estimating nucleated cell counts. TCRdb's copy holds only in-frame clones and misses some; the assay was immunoSEQ multiplex PCR. The V and J calls and clone size were taken over from that table, and D and trimming were inferred from the DNA. The profile shows about 260,000 clones, approximately 89% of them singletons. The clonotype comes from a woman aged 50 to 60 with acute or convalescent COVID-19. Sample: peripheral blood. This chain links TRBV28 with TRBJ1-1, with D maybe TRBD1 (5 bases). CDR3 DNA: TGTGCCAGCAGGACACCGGGGGTGACTGAAGCTTTCTTT. Residues: CASRTPGVTEAFF.